Below, one T cell receptor beta chain is given with its context. Its antigen is unknown. These data come from a study of cytomegalovirus exposure and HLA in healthy donors. Whole-study results and caveats: Associated with cytomegalovirus, according to the listing, were 150 to 200 TCR beta chains. Presence/absence analyses treated sequencing depth as roughly uniform across donors.

The PCR used 60 Vbeta and 13 Jbeta primers. Using immunoSEQ multiplex PCR, the repertoire was profiled, and TCRdb retains in-frame clones only, with some absent. The repertoire holds around 190,000 clones, with around 78% as singletons. Between the trimmed V and J ends, which lost 5 bases and 4 bases, there was a span of 17 bases. The CDR3 has 15 amino acids. Per germline, CDR1 MDHEN and CDR2 SYDVKM. The sequenced material came from PBMCs. The V gene is TRBV28, the J gene TRBJ1-2; D is undetermined. The TCR comes from a woman aged 30 to 39 in good health and CMV-seropositive. CDR3 amino acids: CASSGDLDFSYGYTF. The CDR3 DNA follows: TGTGCCAGCAGTGGAGACCTCGATTTTTCCTATGGCTACACCTTC.